This T cell receptor (beta chain) was retrieved from a study of T cell responses to AZD1222 COVID-19 vaccine. Worth noting for this clone: Antigen: not known.

Germline V gene data show CDR1 as SGHRS and CDR2 as YFSETQ. Between the trimmed V and J ends, which lost 0 bases and 2 bases, there was a span of 10 bases. This CDR3 has 15 amino acids. Notes on the study in general: Samples come after the peak T cell response, not at day 14. Spike-specific TCRs gained breadth and depth after people received two AZD1222 doses.

Profiled with immunoSEQ multiplex PCR; TCRdb holds only in-frame clones, not every one. Of around 100,000 clones listed, about 90% are singletons. The chain has TRBV5-1 and TRBJ2-3; D is perhaps TRBD1 (5 bases). The sample consisted of peripheral blood, taken on day 0 of AZD1222 vaccination. The receptor comes from an adult in good health. The CDR3: CASSLEGKLTDTQYF. In DNA, the CDR3 is TGCGCCAGCAGCTTGGAGGGGAAGCTCACAGATACGCAGTATTTT.